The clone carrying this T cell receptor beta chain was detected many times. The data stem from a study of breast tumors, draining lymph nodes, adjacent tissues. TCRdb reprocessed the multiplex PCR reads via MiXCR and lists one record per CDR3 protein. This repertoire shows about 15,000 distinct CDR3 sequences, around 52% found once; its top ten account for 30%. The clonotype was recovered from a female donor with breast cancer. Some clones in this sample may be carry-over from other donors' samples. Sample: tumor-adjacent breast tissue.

The CDR3 protein is CASRTRGGKGTEAFF. The CDR3 DNA sequence: TGTGCCAGCAGAACGAGAGGGGGCAAGGGCACTGAAGCTTTCTTT. The chain is built from TRBV6-5 and TRBJ1-1; TRBD1 matches 7 bases. The CDR3 spans 15 residues. The germline gives CDR1 MNHEY, CDR2 SVGAGI. Losses at the gene ends were 6 bases for V and 4 bases for J; bases not matched to a gene: 11.